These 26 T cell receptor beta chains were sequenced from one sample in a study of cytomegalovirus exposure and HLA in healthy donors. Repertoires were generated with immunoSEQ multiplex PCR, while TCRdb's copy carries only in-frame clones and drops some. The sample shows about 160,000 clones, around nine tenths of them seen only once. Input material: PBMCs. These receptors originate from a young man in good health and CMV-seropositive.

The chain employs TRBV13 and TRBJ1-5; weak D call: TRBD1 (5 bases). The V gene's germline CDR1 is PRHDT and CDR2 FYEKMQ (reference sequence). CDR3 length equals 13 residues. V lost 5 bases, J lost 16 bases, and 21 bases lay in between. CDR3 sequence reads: CASSPRPGEKGHF. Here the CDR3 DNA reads TGTGCCAGCAGCCCCCGTCCGGGGGAGAAAGGACATTTT.

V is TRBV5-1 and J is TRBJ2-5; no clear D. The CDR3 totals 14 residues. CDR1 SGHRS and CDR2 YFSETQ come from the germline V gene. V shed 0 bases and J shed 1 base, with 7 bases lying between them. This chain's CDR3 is CASSLVPGQETQYF. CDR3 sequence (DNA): TGCGCCAGCAGCTTGGTACCGGGCCAAGAGACCCAGTACTTC.

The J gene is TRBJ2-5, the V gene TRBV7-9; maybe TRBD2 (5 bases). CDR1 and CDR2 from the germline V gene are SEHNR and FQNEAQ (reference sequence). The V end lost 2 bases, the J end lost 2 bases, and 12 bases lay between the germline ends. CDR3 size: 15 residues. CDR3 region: CASSLRWSGQETQYF. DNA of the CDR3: TGTGCCAGCAGCTTAAGGTGGAGCGGTCAAGAGACCCAGTACTTC. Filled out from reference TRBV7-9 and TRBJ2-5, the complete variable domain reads DTGVSQNPRHKITKRGQNVTFRCDPISEHNRLYWYRQTLGQGPEFLTYFQNEAQLEKSRLLSDRFSAERPKGSFSTLEIQRTEQGDSAMYLCASSLRWSGQETQYFGPGTRLLVL.

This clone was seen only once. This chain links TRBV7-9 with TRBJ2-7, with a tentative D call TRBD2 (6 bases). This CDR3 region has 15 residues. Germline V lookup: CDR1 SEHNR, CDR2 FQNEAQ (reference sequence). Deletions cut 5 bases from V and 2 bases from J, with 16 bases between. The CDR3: CASSDGSGRTYEQYF. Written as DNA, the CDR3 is TGTGCCAGCAGCGACGGTAGCGGTCGTACCTACGAGCAGTACTTC. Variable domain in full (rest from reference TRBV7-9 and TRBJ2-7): DTGVSQNPRHKITKRGQNVTFRCDPISEHNRLYWYRQTLGQGPEFLTYFQNEAQLEKSRLLSDRFSAERPKGSFSTLEIQRTEQGDSAMYLCASSDGSGRTYEQYFGPGTRLTVT.

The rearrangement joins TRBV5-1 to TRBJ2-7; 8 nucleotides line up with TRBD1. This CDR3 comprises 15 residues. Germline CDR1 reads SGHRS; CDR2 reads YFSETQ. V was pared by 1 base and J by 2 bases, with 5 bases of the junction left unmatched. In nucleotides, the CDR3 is TGCGCCAGCAGCTTGAGGCAGGGGGCCCCCTACGAGCAGTACTTC. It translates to CASSLRQGAPYEQYF. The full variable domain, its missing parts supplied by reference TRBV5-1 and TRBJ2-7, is KAGVTQTPRYLIKTRGQQVTLSCSPISGHRSVSWYQQTPGQGLQFLFEYFSETQRNKGNFPGRFSGRQFSNSRSEMNVSTLELGDSALYLCASSLRQGAPYEQYFGPGTRLTVT.

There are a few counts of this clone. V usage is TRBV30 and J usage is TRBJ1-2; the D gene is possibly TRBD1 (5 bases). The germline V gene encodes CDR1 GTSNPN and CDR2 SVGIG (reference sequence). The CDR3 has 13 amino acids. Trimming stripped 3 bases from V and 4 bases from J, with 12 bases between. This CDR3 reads CAWSHGGTYGYTF. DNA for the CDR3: TGTGCCTGGAGCCACGGGGGGACCTATGGCTACACCTTC.

The CDR3, as DNA: TGTGCCAGCAGTTTATCGGGGAGTCTCTACGAGCAGTACTTC. This codes for CASSLSGSLYEQYF. The gene calls are TRBV28 and TRBJ2-7; D perhaps matches TRBD2 (5 bases). V lost 1 base to trimming and J lost 3 bases, with 10 bases between them. Looked up from germline, CDR1 is MDHEN and CDR2 is SYDVKM. The CDR3 is made up of 14 amino acids. The variable domain in full, with the rest retrieved from reference TRBV28 and TRBJ2-7, is DVKVTQSSRYLVKRTGEKVFLECVQDMDHENMFWYRQDPGLGLRLIYFSYDVKMKEKGDIPEGYSVSREKKERFSLILESASTNQTSMYLCASSLSGSLYEQYFGPGTRLTVT.

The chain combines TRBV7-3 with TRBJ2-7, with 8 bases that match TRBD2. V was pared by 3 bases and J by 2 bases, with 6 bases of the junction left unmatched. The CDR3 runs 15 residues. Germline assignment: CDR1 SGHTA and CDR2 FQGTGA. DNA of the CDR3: TGTGCCAGCAGCTTGATAGCGGGATACACCTACGAGCAGTACTTC. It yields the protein CASSLIAGYTYEQYF.

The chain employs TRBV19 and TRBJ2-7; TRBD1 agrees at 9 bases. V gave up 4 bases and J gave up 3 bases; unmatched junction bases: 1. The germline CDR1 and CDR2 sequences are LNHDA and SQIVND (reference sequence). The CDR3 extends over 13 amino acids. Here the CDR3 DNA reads TGTGCCAGTAGTAGGGGACAGGGCTACGAGCAGTACTTC. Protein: CASSRGQGYEQYF.

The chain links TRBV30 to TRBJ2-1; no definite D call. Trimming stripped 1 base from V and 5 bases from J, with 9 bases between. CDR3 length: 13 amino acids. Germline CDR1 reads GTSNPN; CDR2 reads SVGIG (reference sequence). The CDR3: CAWSGALDNEQFF. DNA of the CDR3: TGTGCCTGGAGTGGGGCACTGGACAATGAGCAGTTCTTC.

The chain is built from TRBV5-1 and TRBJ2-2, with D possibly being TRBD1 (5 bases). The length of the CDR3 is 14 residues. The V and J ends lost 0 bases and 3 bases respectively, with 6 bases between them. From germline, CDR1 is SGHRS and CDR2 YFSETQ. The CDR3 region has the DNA TGCGCCAGCAGCTTGGGACAGCACACCGGGGAGCTGTTTTTT. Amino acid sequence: CASSLGQHTGELFF.

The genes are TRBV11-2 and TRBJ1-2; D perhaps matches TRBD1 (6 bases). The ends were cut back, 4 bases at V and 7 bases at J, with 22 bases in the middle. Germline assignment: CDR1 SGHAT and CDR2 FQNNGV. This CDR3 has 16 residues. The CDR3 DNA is TGTGCCAGCAGCTCCCCCCGGCGGGGGGCTCGGGGTGGCTACACCTTC. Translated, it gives CASSSPRRGARGGYTF.

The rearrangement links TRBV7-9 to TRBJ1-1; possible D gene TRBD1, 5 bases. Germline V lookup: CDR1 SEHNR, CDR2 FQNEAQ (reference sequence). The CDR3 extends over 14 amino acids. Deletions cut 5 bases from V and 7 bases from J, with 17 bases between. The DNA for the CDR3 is TGTGCCAGCAGCGTTACCGGGACGGGACTTGAAGCTTTCTTT. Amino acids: CASSVTGTGLEAFF.

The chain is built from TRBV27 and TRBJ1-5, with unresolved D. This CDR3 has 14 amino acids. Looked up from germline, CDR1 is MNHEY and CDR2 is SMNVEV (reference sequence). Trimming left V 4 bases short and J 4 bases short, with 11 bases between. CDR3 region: CASSSGFRNQPQHF. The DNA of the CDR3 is TGTGCCAGCAGTTCCGGGTTTAGAAATCAGCCCCAGCATTTT.

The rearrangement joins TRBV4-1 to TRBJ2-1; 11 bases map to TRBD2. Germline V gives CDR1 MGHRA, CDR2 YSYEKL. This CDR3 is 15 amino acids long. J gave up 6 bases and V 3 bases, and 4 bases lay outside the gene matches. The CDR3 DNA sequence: TGCGCCAGCAGCCAGTTGGGGACTAGCGGCAATGAGCAGTTCTTC. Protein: CASSQLGTSGNEQFF.

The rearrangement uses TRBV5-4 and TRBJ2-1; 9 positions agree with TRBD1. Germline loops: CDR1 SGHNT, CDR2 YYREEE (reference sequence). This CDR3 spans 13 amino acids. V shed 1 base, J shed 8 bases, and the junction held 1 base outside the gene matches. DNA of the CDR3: TGTGCCAGCAGCTTGACAGGGGGCTATGAGCAGTTCTTC. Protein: CASSLTGGYEQFF.

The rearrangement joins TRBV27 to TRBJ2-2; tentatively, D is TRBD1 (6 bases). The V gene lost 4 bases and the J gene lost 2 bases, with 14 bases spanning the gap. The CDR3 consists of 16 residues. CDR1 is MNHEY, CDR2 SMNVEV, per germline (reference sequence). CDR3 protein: CASSWRQVPNTGELFF. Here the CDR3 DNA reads TGTGCCAGCAGTTGGCGACAGGTCCCAAACACCGGGGAGCTGTTTTTT.

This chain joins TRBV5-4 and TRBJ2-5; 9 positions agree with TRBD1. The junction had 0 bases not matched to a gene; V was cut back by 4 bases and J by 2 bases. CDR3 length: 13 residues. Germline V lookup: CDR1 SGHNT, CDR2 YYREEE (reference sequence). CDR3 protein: CASSGTGQETQYF. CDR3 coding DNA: TGTGCCAGCAGCGGGACAGGGCAAGAGACCCAGTACTTC.

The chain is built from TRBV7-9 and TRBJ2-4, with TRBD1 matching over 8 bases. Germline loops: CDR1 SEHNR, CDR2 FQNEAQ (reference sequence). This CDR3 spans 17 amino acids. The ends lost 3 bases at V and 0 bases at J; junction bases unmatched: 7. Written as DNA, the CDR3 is TGTGCCAGCAGCTTGGACAGGGACATAAGAGCCAAAAACATTCAGTACTTC. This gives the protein CASSLDRDIRAKNIQYF. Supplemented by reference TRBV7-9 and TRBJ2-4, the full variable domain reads DTGVSQNPRHKITKRGQNVTFRCDPISEHNRLYWYRQTLGQGPEFLTYFQNEAQLEKSRLLSDRFSAERPKGSFSTLEIQRTEQGDSAMYLCASSLDRDIRAKNIQYFGAGTRLSVL.

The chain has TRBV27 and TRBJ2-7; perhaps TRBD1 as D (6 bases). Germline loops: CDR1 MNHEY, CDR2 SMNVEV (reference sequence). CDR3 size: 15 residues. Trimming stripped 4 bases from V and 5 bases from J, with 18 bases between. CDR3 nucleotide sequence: TGTGCCAGCAGTTGGGCAGGAGGCAGGGGCCACGAGCAGTACTTC. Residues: CASSWAGGRGHEQYF.

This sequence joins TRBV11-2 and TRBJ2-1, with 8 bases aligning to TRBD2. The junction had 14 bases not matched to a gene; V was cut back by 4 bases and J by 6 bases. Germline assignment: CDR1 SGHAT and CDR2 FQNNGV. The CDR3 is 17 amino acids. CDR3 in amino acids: CASSSSGSGRFSNEQFF. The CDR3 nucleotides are TGTGCCAGCAGCTCCTCGGGGAGCGGGAGATTTAGCAATGAGCAGTTCTTC.

CDR3 region: CASSLVGGKSYNEQFF. The CDR3 nucleotides are TGCGCCAGCAGCTTGGTTGGCGGGAAATCCTACAATGAGCAGTTCTTC. The chain joins TRBV5-1 to TRBJ2-1; TRBD2 might be the D (6 bases). The germline V gene has CDR1 SGHRS and CDR2 YFSETQ. This CDR3 region has 16 residues. V was trimmed by 0 bases and J by 1 base, leaving 11 bases between them.

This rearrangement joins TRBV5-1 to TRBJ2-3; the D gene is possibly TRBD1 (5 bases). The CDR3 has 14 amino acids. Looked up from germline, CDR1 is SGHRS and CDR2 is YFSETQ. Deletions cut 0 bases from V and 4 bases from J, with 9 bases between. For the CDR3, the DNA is TGCGCCAGCAGCTTGGCAGGGTACGCAGATACGCAGTATTTT. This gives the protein CASSLAGYADTQYF.

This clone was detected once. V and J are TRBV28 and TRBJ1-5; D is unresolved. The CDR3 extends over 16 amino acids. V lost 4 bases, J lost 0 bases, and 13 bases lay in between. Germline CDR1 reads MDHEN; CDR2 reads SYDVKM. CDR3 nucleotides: TGTGCCAGCAGTTGGTCCTGGGGAGATAGCAATCAGCCCCAGCATTTT. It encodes CASSWSWGDSNQPQHF.

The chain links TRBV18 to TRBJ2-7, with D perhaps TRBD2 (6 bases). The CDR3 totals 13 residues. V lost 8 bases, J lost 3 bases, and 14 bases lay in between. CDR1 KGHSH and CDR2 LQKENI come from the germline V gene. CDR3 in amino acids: CASRGGALYEQYF. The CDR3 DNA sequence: TGTGCCAGCCGAGGCGGGGCCCTCTACGAGCAGTACTTC.

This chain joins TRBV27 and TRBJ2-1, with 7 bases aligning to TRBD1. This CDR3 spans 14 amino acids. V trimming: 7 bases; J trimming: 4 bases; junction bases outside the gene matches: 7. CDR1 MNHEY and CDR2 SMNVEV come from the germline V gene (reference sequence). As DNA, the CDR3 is TGTGCCAGCACAAGGGCAGGGGGTTACAATGAGCAGTTCTTC. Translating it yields CASTRAGGYNEQFF.